These T cell receptor beta chains were read from a single sample in a study of blood T cell repertoires in COVID-19. The data were produced by immunoSEQ multiplex PCR, yet TCRdb's version contains in-frame clones alone and is incomplete. This table holds about 84,000 clones, 60% to 85% found once. Sequencing was carried out using peripheral blood. These TCRs come from a man between 65 and 85 years old with acute or convalescent COVID-19. CDR3s include the opening cysteine and the closing phenylalanine or tryptophan. Each record gives: CDR3 protein, CDR3 DNA, D gene, V gene, clone size, J gene. D genes are given only for firm matches. A row's size may be missing; if present it is once, few, many or a size class.

CDR3aa: CASSVGDRGQSPLHF
CDR3nt: TGTGCCAGCAGCGTAGGGGACAGGGGGCAATCACCCCTCCACTTT
d_gene: TRBD1
v_gene: TRBV9
abundance: NA
j_gene: TRBJ1-6

CDR3aa: CASVGTSGRADEQYF
CDR3nt: TGTGCCAGCGTAGGGACTAGCGGGAGGGCCGACGAGCAGTACTTC
d_gene: TRBD2
v_gene: TRBV28
abundance: NA
j_gene: TRBJ2-7

CDR3aa: CASSALAGGPNEQFF
CDR3nt: TGTGCCAGCAGCGCCCTAGCGGGAGGGCCGAATGAGCAGTTCTTC
d_gene: TRBD2
v_gene: TRBV9
abundance: NA
j_gene: TRBJ2-1

CDR3aa: CAWSLPGRTATNEKLFF
CDR3nt: TGTGCCTGGAGCCTCCCAGGACGGACTGCAACTAATGAAAAACTGTTTTTT
d_gene: NA
v_gene: TRBV30
abundance: few
j_gene: TRBJ1-4

CDR3aa: CASSQPDRNTEAFF
CDR3nt: TGTGCCAGCAGCCAACCGGACAGGAACACTGAAGCTTTCTTT
d_gene: NA
v_gene: TRBV4-2
abundance: NA
j_gene: TRBJ1-1

CDR3aa: CAWSRGNYGYTF
CDR3nt: TGTGCCTGGAGCAGGGGAAACTATGGCTACACCTTC
d_gene: NA
v_gene: TRBV30
abundance: NA
j_gene: TRBJ1-2

CDR3aa: CATSDPGGHNEQFF
CDR3nt: TGTGCCACCAGTGACCCCGGAGGTCACAATGAGCAGTTCTTC
d_gene: NA
v_gene: TRBV24-1
abundance: once
j_gene: TRBJ2-1

CDR3aa: CATSSLLGTNSNQPQHF
CDR3nt: TGTGCCACCAGCAGCCTCTTAGGGACAAATAGCAATCAGCCCCAGCATTTT
d_gene: NA
v_gene: TRBV15
abundance: NA
j_gene: TRBJ1-5

CDR3aa: CSALVLTSGSAETQYF
CDR3nt: TGCAGCGCCCTCGTCCTGACTAGCGGGAGTGCCGAGACCCAGTACTTC
d_gene: TRBD2
v_gene: TRBV29-1
abundance: NA
j_gene: TRBJ2-5

CDR3aa: CTTSTRGSTEAFF
CDR3nt: TGCACCACCTCAACCAGGGGTAGCACTGAAGCTTTCTTT
d_gene: NA
v_gene: TRBV1
abundance: NA
j_gene: TRBJ1-1

CDR3aa: CASSSNYYGYTF
CDR3nt: TGTGCCAGCAGCTCTAACTACTATGGCTACACCTTC
d_gene: NA
v_gene: TRBV5-6
abundance: once
j_gene: TRBJ1-2

CDR3aa: CASSLRAYEQYF
CDR3nt: TGTGCCAGCAGCTTGCGGGCCTACGAGCAGTACTTC
d_gene: NA
v_gene: TRBV5-8
abundance: NA
j_gene: TRBJ2-7

CDR3aa: CASSYRGTPDQPQHF
CDR3nt: TGTGCCAGCAGTTACCGGGGGACCCCTGATCAGCCCCAGCATTTT
d_gene: NA
v_gene: TRBV6-6
abundance: few
j_gene: TRBJ1-5

CDR3aa: CASSDNRGFSGHEQYF
CDR3nt: TGTGCCAGCAGTGATAACAGGGGATTTTCCGGCCACGAGCAGTACTTC
d_gene: TRBD1
v_gene: TRBV6-1
abundance: NA
j_gene: TRBJ2-7

CDR3aa: CTSSQDYRELYSNQPQHF
CDR3nt: TGCACCAGCAGCCAAGATTACAGGGAACTATATAGCAATCAGCCCCAGCATTTT
d_gene: NA
v_gene: TRBV1
abundance: few
j_gene: TRBJ1-5

CDR3aa: CASRPGDRVNYGYTF
CDR3nt: TGTGCCAGCCGTCCGGGGGACAGGGTTAACTATGGCTACACCTTC
d_gene: TRBD1
v_gene: TRBV6-5
abundance: NA
j_gene: TRBJ1-2

CDR3aa: CASSFSGTGNAEAFF
CDR3nt: TGTGCCAGCAGCTTCTCCGGGACAGGGAACGCTGAAGCTTTCTTT
d_gene: TRBD1
v_gene: TRBV7-8
abundance: NA
j_gene: TRBJ1-1

CDR3aa: CASSFGTGAQHF
CDR3nt: TGTGCCAGCAGCTTCGGTACGGGGGCCCAGCATTTT
d_gene: NA
v_gene: TRBV7-9
abundance: NA
j_gene: TRBJ1-5

CDR3aa: CATSRDQPGPGGDNEQFF
CDR3nt: TGTGCCACCAGCAGAGATCAGCCCGGACCCGGAGGGGACAATGAGCAGTTCTTC
d_gene: NA
v_gene: TRBV15
abundance: NA
j_gene: TRBJ2-1

CDR3aa: CASSADEAGAYNEQFF
CDR3nt: TGTGCCAGCAGCGCCGACGAGGCAGGGGCGTACAATGAGCAGTTCTTC
d_gene: NA
v_gene: TRBV5-8
abundance: once
j_gene: TRBJ2-1

CDR3aa: CASSDRSYNEQFF
CDR3nt: TGTGCCAGCAGTGATAGATCCTACAATGAGCAGTTCTTC
d_gene: NA
v_gene: TRBV28
abundance: NA
j_gene: TRBJ2-1

CDR3aa: CASSPRQQNTGELFF
CDR3nt: TGTGCCAGCAGCCCAAGACAGCAGAACACCGGGGAGCTGTTTTTT
d_gene: NA
v_gene: TRBV5-4
abundance: NA
j_gene: TRBJ2-2

CDR3aa: CASTSHNLEAFF
CDR3nt: TGTGCCAGCACTTCCCACAACCTTGAAGCTTTCTTT
d_gene: NA
v_gene: TRBV28
abundance: NA
j_gene: TRBJ1-1

CDR3aa: CASSVAAGADNEQFF
CDR3nt: TGTGCCAGCAGCGTAGCTGCGGGAGCCGACAATGAGCAGTTCTTC
d_gene: TRBD2
v_gene: TRBV9
abundance: NA
j_gene: TRBJ2-1

CDR3aa: CASSVGQGVGTDTQYF
CDR3nt: TGTGCCAGTAGTGTAGGACAGGGTGTCGGGACAGATACGCAGTATTTT
d_gene: TRBD1
v_gene: TRBV19
abundance: NA
j_gene: TRBJ2-3

CDR3aa: CASSRNEGAEAFF
CDR3nt: TGCGCCAGCAGCAGGAACGAGGGGGCTGAAGCTTTCTTT
d_gene: NA
v_gene: TRBV5-1
abundance: few
j_gene: TRBJ1-1

CDR3aa: CASSPPRREGGNEQFF
CDR3nt: TGTGCCAGCTCACCACCGAGGAGGGAGGGTGGCAATGAGCAGTTCTTC
d_gene: TRBD2
v_gene: TRBV18
abundance: few
j_gene: TRBJ2-1

CDR3aa: CGSRTARIPGELFF
CDR3nt: TGTGGCTCCAGGACAGCTCGCATTCCCGGGGAGCTGTTTTTT
d_gene: NA
v_gene: TRBV27
abundance: NA
j_gene: TRBJ2-2

CDR3aa: CASRSGTSNEKLFF
CDR3nt: TGTGCCAGTAGGTCAGGAACAAGTAATGAAAAACTGTTTTTT
d_gene: NA
v_gene: TRBV19
abundance: NA
j_gene: TRBJ1-4

CDR3aa: CSASPQGSNQPQHF
CDR3nt: TGCAGTGCGAGTCCCCAGGGCAGCAATCAGCCCCAGCATTTT
d_gene: NA
v_gene: TRBV20-1
abundance: NA
j_gene: TRBJ1-5

CDR3aa: CASSIDGQGNGYTF
CDR3nt: TGTGCCAGTAGTATAGACGGACAGGGGAATGGCTACACCTTC
d_gene: TRBD1
v_gene: TRBV19
abundance: NA
j_gene: TRBJ1-2

CDR3aa: CASSSSPGLAGGPNTGELFF
CDR3nt: TGTGCCAGCAGCTCATCTCCCGGACTAGCGGGGGGACCGAACACCGGGGAGCTGTTTTTT
d_gene: TRBD2
v_gene: TRBV7-3
abundance: NA
j_gene: TRBJ2-2

CDR3aa: CASRPDRLREQYF
CDR3nt: TGTGCCAGCAGACCTGACAGGTTGAGAGAGCAGTACTTC
d_gene: NA
v_gene: TRBV6-5
abundance: once
j_gene: TRBJ2-7

CDR3aa: CASSLARGVNTEAFF
CDR3nt: TGCGCCAGCAGCTTGGCCAGGGGCGTGAACACTGAAGCTTTCTTT
d_gene: NA
v_gene: TRBV5-1
abundance: NA
j_gene: TRBJ1-1

CDR3aa: CASSILGTGSENIQYF
CDR3nt: TGTGCCAGTAGTATATTGGGGACAGGGTCTGAAAACATTCAGTACTTC
d_gene: TRBD1
v_gene: TRBV19
abundance: NA
j_gene: TRBJ2-4

CDR3aa: CASSKGGTSSQETQYF
CDR3nt: TGTGCCAGTAGTAAGGGGGGGACTTCTAGCCAAGAGACCCAGTACTTC
d_gene: NA
v_gene: TRBV19
abundance: NA
j_gene: TRBJ2-5

CDR3aa: CASSLWAGGNEQFF
CDR3nt: TGTGCCAGCAGCTTGTGGGCAGGGGGCAATGAGCAGTTCTTC
d_gene: TRBD1
v_gene: TRBV5-5
abundance: NA
j_gene: TRBJ2-1

CDR3aa: CASSYRDRDSPLHF
CDR3nt: TGTGCCAGCAGCTACCGGGACAGGGATTCACCCCTCCACTTT
d_gene: TRBD1
v_gene: TRBV5-6
abundance: NA
j_gene: TRBJ1-6

CDR3aa: CAWSAGTADMRGYTF
CDR3nt: TGTGCCTGGAGTGCCGGGACAGCAGACATGAGAGGCTACACCTTC
d_gene: TRBD1
v_gene: TRBV30
abundance: NA
j_gene: TRBJ1-2

CDR3aa: CASSIGQGGNTIYF
CDR3nt: TGTGCCAGTAGTATTGGACAGGGGGGAAACACCATATATTTT
d_gene: TRBD1
v_gene: TRBV19
abundance: once
j_gene: TRBJ1-3

CDR3aa: CASSDTGGYGYTF
CDR3nt: TGCGCCAGCAGCGATACAGGGGGCTATGGCTACACCTTC
d_gene: TRBD1
v_gene: TRBV5-1
abundance: few
j_gene: TRBJ1-2

CDR3aa: CSVPRTVGDTEAFF
CDR3nt: TGCAGCGTCCCTCGGACAGTCGGGGACACTGAAGCTTTCTTT
d_gene: NA
v_gene: TRBV29-1
abundance: NA
j_gene: TRBJ1-1

CDR3aa: CASSLQGAYEQYF
CDR3nt: TGTGCCAGCAGTTTACAGGGGGCCTACGAGCAGTACTTC
d_gene: TRBD1
v_gene: TRBV27
abundance: NA
j_gene: TRBJ2-7

CDR3aa: CASTPGGGSKNIQYF
CDR3nt: TGTGCCAGCACCCCCGGGGGGGGCTCCAAAAACATTCAGTACTTC
d_gene: TRBD2
v_gene: TRBV6-6
abundance: once
j_gene: TRBJ2-4

CDR3aa: CASSQVASGYEQYF
CDR3nt: TGTGCCAGCAGCCAAGTGGCTAGCGGATACGAGCAGTACTTC
d_gene: TRBD2
v_gene: TRBV28
abundance: NA
j_gene: TRBJ2-7

CDR3aa: CASSRQGQGGMETQYF
CDR3nt: TGTGCCAGCAGCAGACAAGGACAGGGGGGGATGGAGACCCAGTACTTC
d_gene: TRBD1
v_gene: TRBV3-1/TRBV3-2
abundance: NA
j_gene: TRBJ2-5

CDR3aa: CASNLRENYGYTF
CDR3nt: TGTGCCAGTAACCTCCGAGAGAACTATGGCTACACCTTC
d_gene: NA
v_gene: TRBV19
abundance: NA
j_gene: TRBJ1-2

CDR3aa: CASRDGSSQPQHF
CDR3nt: TGTGCCAGCAGGGACGGGAGCTCTCAGCCCCAGCATTTT
d_gene: NA
v_gene: TRBV6-5
abundance: NA
j_gene: TRBJ1-5

CDR3aa: CASSAPQGAFYGYTF
CDR3nt: TGTGCCAGCAGCGCTCCACAGGGGGCTTTCTATGGCTACACCTTC
d_gene: TRBD1
v_gene: TRBV9
abundance: NA
j_gene: TRBJ1-2

CDR3aa: CSARGKETQYF
CDR3nt: TGCAGTGCTCGGGGAAAAGAGACCCAGTACTTC
d_gene: NA
v_gene: TRBV20-1
abundance: NA
j_gene: TRBJ2-5

CDR3aa: CASSLELGGEQYF
CDR3nt: TGTGCCAGCAGTTTAGAGCTAGGGGGCGAGCAGTACTTC
d_gene: NA
v_gene: TRBV27
abundance: few
j_gene: TRBJ2-7

CDR3aa: CATSREATGELFF
CDR3nt: TGTGCCACCAGTAGGGAGGCCACCGGGGAGCTGTTTTTT
d_gene: NA
v_gene: TRBV24-1
abundance: NA
j_gene: TRBJ2-2

CDR3aa: CASSLFGDRVWSTEAFF
CDR3nt: TGTGCCAGCAGTTTATTCGGGGACAGGGTGTGGAGCACTGAAGCTTTCTTT
d_gene: TRBD1
v_gene: TRBV27
abundance: NA
j_gene: TRBJ1-1

CDR3aa: CASSYIRTGGGYGYTF
CDR3nt: TGTGCCAGCAGTTATATCCGGACAGGGGGCGGGTATGGCTACACCTTC
d_gene: TRBD1
v_gene: TRBV6-5
abundance: NA
j_gene: TRBJ1-2

CDR3aa: CAWNAGTAGQPQHF
CDR3nt: TGTGCCTGGAATGCGGGTACGGCGGGTCAGCCCCAGCATTTT
d_gene: NA
v_gene: TRBV30
abundance: NA
j_gene: TRBJ1-5

CDR3aa: CASSEVPTVHEQYF
CDR3nt: TGTGCCAGCAGTGAAGTGCCCACGGTCCACGAGCAGTACTTC
d_gene: NA
v_gene: TRBV6-1
abundance: NA
j_gene: TRBJ2-7

CDR3aa: CASRTGSGTEAFF
CDR3nt: TGTGCCAGCAGAACAGGGTCTGGGACTGAAGCTTTCTTT
d_gene: NA
v_gene: TRBV6-5
abundance: NA
j_gene: TRBJ1-1

CDR3aa: CSASSSGSHDQETQYF
CDR3nt: TGCAGTGCTAGTAGTTCAGGGTCCCATGATCAAGAGACCCAGTACTTC
d_gene: NA
v_gene: TRBV20-1
abundance: NA
j_gene: TRBJ2-5

CDR3aa: CASSWGTVNEAFF
CDR3nt: TGCGCCAGCAGCTGGGGGACAGTAAATGAAGCTTTCTTT
d_gene: TRBD1
v_gene: TRBV5-1
abundance: NA
j_gene: TRBJ1-1